The T cell receptor beta chain under discussion was sequenced for a study of T cell responses to AZD1222 COVID-19 vaccine. General study points: Donors were mostly white British, more females; clonal diversity possibly underestimated. Spike-specific TCRs gained breadth and depth after people received two AZD1222 doses. Seropositive AZD1222 recipients at baseline numbered only five or six. The repertoires were collected only after the peak T cell response.

Only in-frame clones appear in the TCRdb table, and some are missing; sequencing was by immunoSEQ multiplex PCR. The sample lists about 93,000 clones; just under 90% were seen once. Points on this clone: Antigen specificity is unknown.

CDR3 size: 11 residues. The germline V and J ends were trimmed by 3 bases and 5 bases, with 3 bases remaining between them. The sequencing used peripheral blood, collected on day 0 of MenACWY control vaccination. The chain is built from TRBV12-3 or TRBV12-4 and TRBJ2-3, with no clear D. The TCR originated in an adult in good health. The CDR3 protein is CASSFEDTQYF. CDR3 DNA: TGTGCCAGCAGTTTCGAAGATACGCAGTATTTT.